A single sample is the source of the 6 T cell receptor beta chains below, sequenced in a study of cytomegalovirus exposure and HLA in healthy donors. The repertoire was sequenced with immunoSEQ multiplex PCR; TCRdb's copy has only in-frame clones and lacks some. This sample yields tens of thousands of clones, of which approximately 92% are seen a single time; about 5.2% belongs to the top ten. Sequencing was carried out using PBMCs. The receptors shown here come from a man aged 18 to 29 in good health and CMV-seropositive.

The V and J genes are TRBV5-6 and TRBJ1-5; 7 bases align to TRBD1. Germline V gene sequence: CDR1 SGHDT, CDR2 YYEEEE. Trimming at V came to 6 bases and at J to 6 bases, leaving 9 bases not matched to a gene. The CDR3 contains 14 residues. CDR3: CASKRQGVFQPQHF. In DNA, the CDR3 is TGTGCCAGCAAGAGACAGGGTGTCTTTCAGCCCCAGCATTTT.

The genes are TRBV28 and TRBJ2-4; D remains ambiguous. This CDR3 region has 16 residues. The germline gives CDR1 MDHEN, CDR2 SYDVKM. V lost 4 bases and J lost 0, with 13 bases in between. CDR3 residues: CASSSSSSVAKNIQYF. DNA for the CDR3: TGTGCCAGCAGTTCATCTTCCAGTGTAGCCAAAAACATTCAGTACTTC.

CDR3 sequence reads: CASSEREGQGASGANVLTF. In nucleotides, the CDR3 is TGTGCCAGCAGTGAAAGAGAAGGACAGGGGGCGTCTGGGGCCAACGTCCTGACTTTC. The genes are TRBV21-1 and TRBJ2-6; the table assigns TRBD1, which was not confirmed against the DNA. TRBV21-1 is a pseudogene locus. The CDR3 loop spans 19 amino acids.

The J gene is TRBJ1-1, the V gene TRBV11-2, with unresolved D. The CDR3 has 15 amino acids. Looked up from germline, CDR1 is SGHAT and CDR2 is FQNNGV. V dropped 6 bases and J dropped 2 bases, with 16 bases sitting between them. The CDR3 nucleotides read TGTGCCAGCAGAAACAGAGGGTTATTTAACACTGAAGCTTTCTTT. This gives the protein CASRNRGLFNTEAFF.

The chain carries TRBV6-1 and TRBJ2-3; TRBD1 agrees at 8 bases. This CDR3 region has 15 residues. V dropped 4 bases and J dropped 2; count of bases not matched to a gene: 5. The germline V gene has CDR1 MNHNS and CDR2 SASEGT. As DNA, the CDR3 is TGTGCCAGCAGTGGCAGGGGGCGCGACACAGATACGCAGTATTTT. Translation: CASSGRGRDTDTQYF.

This clone showed up just once. The chain recombines TRBV19 with TRBJ2-1, with 10 nucleotides matching TRBD2. Trimming took 0 bases from V and 8 from J; bases not matched to a gene: 10. The V gene's germline CDR1 is LNHDA and CDR2 SQIVND (reference sequence). The CDR3 covers 17 residues. CDR3 residues: CASSIDRLAGVGDEQFF. Written as DNA, the CDR3 is TGTGCCAGTAGTATAGATAGGCTAGCGGGAGTAGGTGATGAGCAGTTCTTC.